This entry lists 21 T cell receptor beta chains sequenced from one sample in a study of T cells in Graves' hyperthyroidism and ophthalmopathy. RNA transcripts were the template for amplifying TCR beta CDR3 regions. An initial round of RT-PCR targeting the TCR CDR3 relied on the HTBI primer set. TCRdb re-called the multiplex PCR reads through MiXCR, storing one row per CDR3 protein. The data contain 500,000 or so distinct CDR3 sequences, over 15% of them seen just once; the ten biggest clones take up 17%. Sequenced: blood. The receptors were gathered from a woman aged 18-29 years with Graves' ophthalmopathy.

The chain employs TRBV5-8 and TRBJ2-1; no firm D call. Trimming stripped 0 bases from V and 9 bases from J, with 10 bases between. The CDR3 loop spans 13 amino acids. Looked up from germline, CDR1 is SGHTS and CDR2 is YDEGEE. Here the CDR3 reads CASSLGTLSEQFF. Written as DNA, the CDR3 is TGTGCCAGCAGCTTGGGGACCCTCAGTGAGCAGTTCTTC.

This clonotype came up a few times. The chain carries TRBV10-3 and TRBJ2-1; D uncertain. The CDR3 sequence is 14 residues long. The germline V gene encodes CDR1 ENHRY and CDR2 SYGVKD. V was cut by 8 bases and J by 1 base, with 12 bases left in between. The CDR3 sequence: CAIRSLLSYNEQFF. CDR3 coding DNA: TGTGCCATCCGTTCCCTCCTTTCCTACAATGAGCAGTTCTTC.

This clonotype was seen many times. The DNA for the CDR3 is TGTGCCAGCAGCCCAGGAGAGCCATCCTACGAGCAGTACTTC. Protein product: CASSPGEPSYEQYF. The chain links TRBV28 to TRBJ2-7, with no clear D. Trimming pared 6 bases from V and 1 base from J, leaving 13 bases between. Germline values: CDR1 MDHEN, CDR2 SYDVKM. The length of the CDR3 is 14 residues.

This clonotype was seen a handful of times. The chain recombines TRBV7-3 with TRBJ2-3; 8 bases fit TRBD2. With V trimmed by 4 bases and J by 5 bases, 8 bases remained unmatched. Germline assignment: CDR1 SGHTA and CDR2 FQGTGA. The CDR3 is 15 amino acids. The DNA for the CDR3 is TGTGCCAGCAGCTCAACGGGGGGGCGGAGAGATACGCAGTATTTT. The encoded protein is CASSSTGGRRDTQYF.

The rearrangement uses TRBV6-1 and TRBJ2-7; 10 bases are a match to TRBD1. CDR3 size: 15 residues. The germline gives CDR1 MNHNS, CDR2 SASEGT. With 6 bases clipped from V and 3 bases from J, the junction kept 8 bases outside the gene matches. As DNA, the CDR3 is TGTGCCAGCAGGATGACAGGGGGCGCGAGCTACGAGCAGTACTTC. It is translated as CASRMTGGASYEQYF.

This clonotype was seen a handful of times. V and J are TRBV6-1 and TRBJ2-1; D is unclear. The germline V gene encodes CDR1 MNHNS and CDR2 SASEGT. The CDR3 has 14 residues. Trimming stripped 7 bases from V and 4 bases from J, with 14 bases between. The CDR3 reads CASIHLSDYNEQFF. CDR3 nucleotide sequence: TGTGCCAGCATCCATCTATCAGATTACAATGAGCAGTTCTTC.

The genes are TRBV6-1 and TRBJ2-4, with 9 bases aligning to TRBD1. Losses at the gene ends were 5 bases for V and 4 bases for J; bases not matched to a gene: 6. Germline V CDR1 and CDR2: MNHNS, SASEGT. The CDR3 runs to 15 residues. CDR3 protein: CASSPTGGQKNIQYF. CDR3 coding DNA: TGTGCCAGCAGTCCGACAGGGGGACAGAAAAACATTCAGTACTTC.

The genes are TRBV19 and TRBJ2-7; perhaps TRBD1 as D (6 bases). Trimming removed 2 bases from V and 1 base from J, with 15 bases in between. From germline, CDR1 is LNHDA and CDR2 SQIVND (reference sequence). The CDR3 is made up of 16 amino acids. CDR3 in DNA: TGTGCCAGTAGTATAACTGGGGGCCTGACTTCCTACGAGCAGTACTTC. It specifies CASSITGGLTSYEQYF. Variable domain in full (rest from reference TRBV19 and TRBJ2-7): DGGITQSPKYLFRKEGQNVTLSCEQNLNHDAMYWYRQDPGQGLRLIYYSQIVNDFQKGDIAEGYSVSREKKESFPLTVTSAQKNPTAFYLCASSITGGLTSYEQYFGPGTRLTVT.

This clonotype was recorded many times. The V gene is TRBV7-2, the J gene TRBJ2-1; D is uncertain. CDR1 and CDR2 (germline): SGHTA, FQGNSA. V was shortened by 1 base and J by 3 bases, with 10 bases between the two germline ends. The CDR3 sequence is 15 residues long. CDR3 bases: TGTGCCAGCAGCTTAGGGCAGGTTTACTACAATGAGCAGTTCTTC. Encoded protein: CASSLGQVYYNEQFF.

This clonotype has ten or more counts. CDR3 in DNA: TGCAGCGTTGAAGAACAGGGTAACGAGCAGTTCTTC. This gives the protein CSVEEQGNEQFF. The chain uses TRBV29-1 and TRBJ2-1; weak D call: TRBD1 (6 bases). Deletions cut 0 bases from V and 10 bases from J, with 10 bases between. Germline-derived CDR1 and CDR2 are SQVTM and ANQGSEA. This CDR3 has 12 amino acids.

This clonotype has a handful of counts. The chain has TRBV2 and TRBJ2-3; 9 bases match TRBD2. The V and J ends lost 2 bases and 4 bases, in that order; junction bases with no gene match: 4. This CDR3 is 15 amino acids long. Germline loops: CDR1 SNHLY, CDR2 FYNNEI. The CDR3 protein is CASSEPSGKADTQYF. The CDR3, as DNA: TGTGCCAGCAGTGAACCTAGCGGGAAAGCAGATACGCAGTATTTT.

Only a few counts were recorded for this clonotype. The chain links TRBV9 to TRBJ1-2; D gene uncertain. The germline CDR1 and CDR2 sequences are SGDLS and YYNGEE. V shed 3 bases and J shed 8 bases, with 17 bases lying between them. This CDR3 is built from 14 residues. CDR3 region: CASSAQSAVGGYTF. For the CDR3, the DNA is TGTGCCAGCAGCGCCCAGTCAGCTGTCGGGGGCTACACCTTC.

The chain employs TRBV11-2 and TRBJ1-6; D call uncertain. Germline V gene lookup returns CDR1 SGHAT and CDR2 FQNNGV. This CDR3 spans 15 amino acids. The germline V and J ends were trimmed by 1 base and 0 bases, with 4 bases remaining between them. CDR3 nucleotide sequence: TGTGCCAGCAGCTTAGGCAACTCCTATAATTCACCCCTCCACTTT. It translates to CASSLGNSYNSPLHF.

This clonotype has only a few counts. The V and J genes are TRBV6-1 and TRBJ2-1; TRBD2 matches at 8 bases. This CDR3 contains 15 residues. Germline V gives CDR1 MNHNS, CDR2 SASEGT. V trimming: 7 bases; J trimming: 5 bases; junction bases outside the gene matches: 10. CDR3 nucleotide sequence: TGTGCCAGCAACAGACCGGGACTAGGGGACAATGAGCAGTTCTTC. Amino acid sequence: CASNRPGLGDNEQFF.

J is TRBJ2-7 and V is TRBV5-6; TRBD1 matches at 8 bases. The junction had 11 bases not matched to a gene; V was cut back by 4 bases and J by 2 bases. Per germline, CDR1 SGHDT and CDR2 YYEEEE. This CDR3 region has 16 residues. CDR3 DNA: TGTGCCAGCAGCAATATATGGACAGGGCAGGCCTACGAGCAGTACTTC. As protein: CASSNIWTGQAYEQYF.

This clonotype was seen ten or more times. The J gene is TRBJ2-7, the V gene TRBV2, with 8 nucleotides matching TRBD2. The V gene end was trimmed by 7 bases and the J gene end by 6 bases; junction bases not matched to a gene: 11. The CDR3 has 14 residues. Germline-derived CDR1 and CDR2 are SNHLY and FYNNEI. CDR3 nucleotide sequence: TGTGCCAGCAAAATAGGGACTAGGGGGTTCGAGCAGTACTTC. Protein sequence: CASKIGTRGFEQYF.

In its sample, this clonotype was seen many times. CDR3 in amino acids: CASGRGQDTEAFF. The CDR3 coding sequence is TGCGCCAGCGGAAGGGGGCAGGACACTGAAGCTTTCTTT. This rearrangement joins TRBV5-1 to TRBJ1-1; 7 bases fit TRBD1. The CDR3 consists of 13 residues. Germline-derived CDR1 and CDR2 are SGHRS and YFSETQ. V shed 7 bases, J shed 3 bases, and the junction held 6 bases outside the gene matches.

This clonotype was seen a few times. V gene TRBV5-8 combines with J gene TRBJ1-4, with unresolved D. Trimming shortened V by 2 bases and J by 5 bases, and 7 bases separated the two germline ends. The CDR3 totals 13 residues. The germline gives CDR1 SGHTS, CDR2 YDEGEE. CDR3 residues: CASSFRQNEKLFF. Here the CDR3 DNA reads TGTGCCAGCAGCTTTAGACAAAATGAAAAACTGTTTTTT.

This clonotype was recorded at least ten times. The chain joins TRBV28 to TRBJ1-2; the match to TRBD1 covers 7 bases. The J segment lost 2 bases and the V segment lost 6 bases, leaving 12 bases of the junction unmatched. The CDR3 is made up of 16 amino acids. The V gene's germline CDR1 is MDHEN and CDR2 SYDVKM. The CDR3 nucleotides read TGTGCCAGCAGGCCTACAGGGGCCCGAGCCAACTATGGCTACACCTTC. Its translation: CASRPTGARANYGYTF.

The chain couples TRBV4-2 to TRBJ1-5; weak D call: TRBD1 (6 bases). The V gene's germline CDR1 is LGHNA and CDR2 YNFKEQ. Trimming took 0 bases from V and 4 from J, leaving 10 bases between them. This CDR3 has 15 amino acids. Here the CDR3 reads CASSQEGTRNQPQHF. The CDR3 DNA sequence: TGTGCCAGCAGCCAAGAAGGGACACGGAATCAGCCCCAGCATTTT.

This clonotype was seen ten or more times. The chain uses TRBV6-5 and TRBJ2-1; D is uncertain. V lost 4 bases, J lost 0 bases, and 16 bases lay in between. This CDR3 region has 17 residues. In germline, CDR1 is MNHEY, CDR2 SVGAGI. CDR3 sequence (DNA): TGTGCCAGCAGTTCCCGACTGAATCCAAGCTCCTACAATGAGCAGTTCTTC. Its translation is CASSSRLNPSSYNEQFF.